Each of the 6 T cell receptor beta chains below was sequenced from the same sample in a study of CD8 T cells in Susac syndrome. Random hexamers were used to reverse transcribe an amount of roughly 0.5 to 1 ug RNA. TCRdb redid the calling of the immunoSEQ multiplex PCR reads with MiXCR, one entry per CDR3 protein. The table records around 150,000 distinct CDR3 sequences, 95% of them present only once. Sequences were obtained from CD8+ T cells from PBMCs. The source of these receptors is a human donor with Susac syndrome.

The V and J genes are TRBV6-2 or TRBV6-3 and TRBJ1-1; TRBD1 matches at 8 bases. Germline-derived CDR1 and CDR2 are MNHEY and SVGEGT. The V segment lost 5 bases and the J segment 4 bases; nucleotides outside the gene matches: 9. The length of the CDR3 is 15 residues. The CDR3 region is CASSKPQGAGTEAFF. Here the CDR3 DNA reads TGTGCCAGCAGTAAGCCGCAGGGGGCTGGCACTGAAGCTTTCTTT.

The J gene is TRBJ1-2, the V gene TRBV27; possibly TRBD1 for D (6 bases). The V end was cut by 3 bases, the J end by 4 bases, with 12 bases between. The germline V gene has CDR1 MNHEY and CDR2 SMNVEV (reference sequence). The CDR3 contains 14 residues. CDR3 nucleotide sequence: TGTGCCAGCAGTTTCGGACAGCAAAGCTATGGCTACACCTTC. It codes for CASSFGQQSYGYTF.

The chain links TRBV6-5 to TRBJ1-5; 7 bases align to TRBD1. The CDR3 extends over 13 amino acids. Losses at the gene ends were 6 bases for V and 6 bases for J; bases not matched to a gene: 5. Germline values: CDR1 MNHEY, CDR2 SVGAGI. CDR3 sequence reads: CASSQGGAQPQHF. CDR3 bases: TGTGCCAGCAGCCAGGGGGGGGCTCAGCCCCAGCATTTT.

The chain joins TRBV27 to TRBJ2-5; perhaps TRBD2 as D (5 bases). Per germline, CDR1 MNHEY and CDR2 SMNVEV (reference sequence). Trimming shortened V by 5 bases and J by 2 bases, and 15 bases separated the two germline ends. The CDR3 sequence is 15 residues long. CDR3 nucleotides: TGTGCCAGCAGTCCTAGCCCGCTAGGACAAGAGACCCAGTACTTC. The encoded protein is CASSPSPLGQETQYF.

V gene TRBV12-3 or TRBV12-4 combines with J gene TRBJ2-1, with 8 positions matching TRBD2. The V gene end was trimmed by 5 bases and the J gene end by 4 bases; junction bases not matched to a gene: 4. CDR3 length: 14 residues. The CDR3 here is CASSPGTRYNEQFF. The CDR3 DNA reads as TGTGCCAGCAGTCCCGGGACTAGATACAATGAGCAGTTCTTC.

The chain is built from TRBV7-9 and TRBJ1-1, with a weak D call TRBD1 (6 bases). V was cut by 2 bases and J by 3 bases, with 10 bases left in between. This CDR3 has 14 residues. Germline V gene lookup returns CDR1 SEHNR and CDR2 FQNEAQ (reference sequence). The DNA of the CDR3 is TGTGCCAGCAGCTTATCAGGGGCACACACTGAAGCTTTCTTT. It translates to CASSLSGAHTEAFF.